The 21 T cell receptor beta chains below come from one sample, sequenced in a study of cytomegalovirus exposure and HLA in healthy donors. Amplification used 60 Vbeta primers and 13 Jbeta primers. Sequencing used immunoSEQ multiplex PCR; TCRdb keeps in-frame clones, though not all of them. The sample lists about 140,000 clones, roughly 80% occurring once. The sample comprised PBMCs. Every receptor here comes from a man aged 40-49 years in good health and CMV-seropositive.

V usage is TRBV5-6 and J usage is TRBJ1-2; D uncertain. The CDR3 has 13 residues. In germline, CDR1 is SGHDT, CDR2 YYEEEE. Trimming stripped 0 bases from V and 7 bases from J, with 10 bases between. The CDR3 nucleotides are TGTGCCAGCAGCTTGGGCGGGATGGGTGGCTACACCTTC. This gives the protein CASSLGGMGGYTF. Full variable domain (missing parts from reference TRBV5-6 and TRBJ1-2): DAGVTQSPTHLIKTRGQQVTLRCSPKSGHDTVSWYQQALGQGPQFIFQYYEEEERQRGNFPDRFSGHQFPNYSSELNVNALLLGDSALYLCASSLGGMGGYTFGSGTRLTVV.

The chain carries TRBV7-9 and TRBJ2-5; weak D call: TRBD1 (6 bases). The CDR3 is 16 residues long. Trimming stripped 5 bases from V and 5 bases from J, with 21 bases between. Germline V lookup: CDR1 SEHNR, CDR2 FQNEAQ (reference sequence). Here the CDR3 DNA reads TGTGCCAGCAGCGCATACCGGGACATTTGGGGGGAGACCCAGTACTTC. It specifies CASSAYRDIWGETQYF.

This clone was recorded a few times. J is TRBJ2-7 and V is TRBV2; 8 bases map to TRBD1. CDR1 is SNHLY, CDR2 FYNNEI, per germline. This CDR3 has 13 amino acids. Germline trimming cut 9 bases from V and 5 bases from J; bases unmatched to any gene: 9. CDR3 sequence (DNA): TGTGCCAGTAAGGACAGGGAGTGGGACGAGCAGTACTTC. Amino acids: CASKDREWDEQYF.

The V and J genes are TRBV10-3 and TRBJ2-5; 7 bases agree with TRBD1. Germline values: CDR1 ENHRY, CDR2 SYGVKD. The CDR3 is made up of 14 amino acids. The V segment lost 3 bases and the J segment 2 bases; nucleotides outside the gene matches: 3. The CDR3 DNA reads TGTGCCATCAGTGACACGACAGGGCAAGAGACCCAGTACTTC. Amino acid sequence: CAISDTTGQETQYF.

The rearrangement joins TRBV9 to TRBJ1-2; TRBD1 is a possible D gene (6 bases). CDR3 length: 15 amino acids. Deletions cut 3 bases from V and 4 bases from J, with 16 bases between. Germline assignment: CDR1 SGDLS and CDR2 YYNGEE. Written as DNA, the CDR3 is TGTGCCAGCAGCGCACAGGAACAGGGCGGCTATGGCTACACCTTC. Amino acids: CASSAQEQGGYGYTF.

This clone was recorded a few times. The gene calls are TRBV7-2 and TRBJ2-3; D perhaps matches TRBD2 (5 bases). CDR1 and CDR2 from the germline V gene are SGHTA and FQGNSA. Trimming removed 1 base at V and 6 bases at J, with 5 bases between. This CDR3 has 12 amino acids. The CDR3 sequence: CASSLGRDTQYF. The CDR3 DNA sequence: TGTGCCAGCAGCTTAGGGAGGGATACGCAGTATTTT.

V gene TRBV6-5 combines with J gene TRBJ1-2; possible D gene TRBD1, 5 bases. V was cut by 0 bases and J by 11 bases, with 19 bases left in between. Germline values: CDR1 MNHEY, CDR2 SVGAGI. CDR3 length: 15 amino acids. The CDR3, as DNA: TGTGCCAGCAGTTACTCGAGCGGGGCGGGCGCTCTATACACCTTC. Residues: CASSYSSGAGALYTF.

The chain recombines TRBV28 with TRBJ1-1, with D hard to call. The CDR3 runs 14 residues. V was clipped by 5 bases and J by 4 bases, with 14 bases between them. From germline, CDR1 is MDHEN and CDR2 SYDVKM. This CDR3 reads CASSAALRGTEAFF. Written as DNA, the CDR3 is TGTGCCAGCAGTGCGGCCCTTCGGGGCACTGAAGCTTTCTTT. Filled out from reference TRBV28 and TRBJ1-1, the complete variable domain reads DVKVTQSSRYLVKRTGEKVFLECVQDMDHENMFWYRQDPGLGLRLIYFSYDVKMKEKGDIPEGYSVSREKKERFSLILESASTNQTSMYLCASSAALRGTEAFFGQGTRLTVV.

This chain's CDR3 is CASSQGSSAGANVLTF. CDR3 bases: TGCGCCAGCAGCCAAGGTTCGAGTGCTGGGGCCAACGTCCTGACTTTC. This sequence joins TRBV4-1 and TRBJ2-6; D not resolved. This CDR3 contains 16 residues. CDR1 and CDR2 from the germline V gene are MGHRA and YSYEKL. The V gene lost 1 base and the J gene lost 2 bases, with 9 bases spanning the gap.

Concerning this clone itself: Mismatch with germline at one junction end may stem from a read error. The chain recombines TRBV28 with TRBJ1-2; D not resolved. CDR3 length: 13 amino acids. Germline V gives CDR1 MDHEN, CDR2 SYDVKM. CDR3 amino acids: CASSTTARGDGKF. Here the CDR3 DNA reads TGTGCCAGCAGTACGACGGCCCGAGGCGATGGAAAATTC.

The V call is TRBV14, the J call TRBJ2-1; 13 bases align to TRBD2. V lost 0 bases, J lost 11 bases, and 7 bases stayed unmatched. The germline V gene has CDR1 SGHDN and CDR2 FVKESK. The CDR3 runs to 16 residues. CDR3 DNA sequence: TGTGCCAGCAGCCAAGAATTCGGACTAGCGGGGGTACAGCAGTTCTTC. This gives the protein CASSQEFGLAGVQQFF.

The chain carries TRBV9 and TRBJ2-3; 7 bases are a match to TRBD2. V was clipped by 0 bases and J by 4 bases; unmatched bases: 26. The length of the CDR3 is 22 residues. CDR1 and CDR2 from the germline V gene are SGDLS and YYNGEE. Written as DNA, the CDR3 is TGTGCCAGCAGCGTAGCGACTAGCTCTCACGGGTGGGGTGTAGTAGGCCCAGATACGCAGTATTTT. The encoded protein is CASSVATSSHGWGVVGPDTQYF.

The V gene is TRBV5-1, the J gene TRBJ2-7; TRBD1 agrees at 8 bases. There are 12 residues in the CDR3. The germline CDR1 and CDR2 sequences are SGHRS and YFSETQ. V lost 4 bases, J lost 6 bases, and 3 bases stayed unmatched. For the CDR3, the DNA is TGCGCCAGCAGCGTAACAGGGGGCGAGCAGTACTTC. Its translation: CASSVTGGEQYF.

The gene calls are TRBV6-1 and TRBJ1-2; tentative D call: TRBD1 (5 bases). Germline-derived CDR1 and CDR2 are MNHNS and SASEGT. Trimming shortened V by 3 bases and J by 8 bases, and 13 bases separated the two germline ends. The CDR3 extends over 13 amino acids. Here the CDR3 DNA reads TGTGCCAGCAGTGAGGCGGGGCTGGGGGGCTACACCTTC. Its translation: CASSEAGLGGYTF.

The V call is TRBV27, the J call TRBJ1-4, with D hard to call. The CDR3 contains 13 residues. Germline V gene data show CDR1 as MNHEY and CDR2 as SMNVEV (reference sequence). V gave up 2 bases and J gave up 9 bases, with 10 bases separating them. CDR3 in amino acids: CASSLAPHQKLFF. The CDR3 DNA is TGTGCCAGCAGTTTAGCGCCCCACCAAAAACTGTTTTTT.

This rearrangement joins TRBV15 to TRBJ2-1; TRBD2 agrees at 12 bases. This CDR3 has 15 residues. The V gene's germline CDR1 is LNHNV and CDR2 YYDKDF (reference sequence). Trimming cost V 3 bases and J 10 bases; bases outside gene matches: 7. Here the CDR3 DNA reads TGTGCCACCAGCAGGGGGGGACTAGCGGGTGGAGAGCAGTTCTTC. Amino acids: CATSRGGLAGGEQFF. The variable domain in full, completed from reference TRBV15 and TRBJ2-1, reads DAMVIQNPRYQVTQFGKPVTLSCSQTLNHNVMYWYQQKSSQAPKLLFHYYDKDFNNEADTPDNFQSRRPNTSFCFLDIRSPGLGDTAMYLCATSRGGLAGGEQFFGPGTRLTVL.

This clone was seen only once. V gene TRBV7-8 combines with J gene TRBJ1-4; no clear D. CDR3 size: 14 residues. Germline lookup yields CDR1 SGHVS and CDR2 FQNEAQ. Trimming cost V 1 base and J 7 bases, with 10 bases left between them. The CDR3 region is CASSLDIWSEKLFF. The CDR3 DNA reads TGTGCCAGCAGCTTAGACATTTGGTCTGAAAAACTGTTTTTT.

V and J are TRBV30 and TRBJ1-1; 11 bases match TRBD1. From germline, CDR1 is GTSNPN and CDR2 SVGIG (reference sequence). V lost 3 bases to trimming and J lost 1 base; unmatched junction nucleotides: 7. This CDR3 region has 16 residues. The CDR3 is CAWRDRGREGNTEAFF. The CDR3 DNA follows: TGTGCCTGGAGGGACAGGGGGCGAGAGGGGAACACTGAAGCTTTCTTT. The full variable domain, in which reference TRBV30 and TRBJ1-1 provide the parts outside the CDR3, is SQTIHQWPATLVQPVGSPLSLECTVEGTSNPNLYWYRQAAGRGLQLLFYSVGIGQISSEVPQNLSASRPQDRQFILSSKKLLLSDSGFYLCAWRDRGREGNTEAFFGQGTRLTVV.

The chain employs TRBV7-2 and TRBJ1-5; no clear D. The CDR3 is 16 residues long. V lost 5 bases and J 4 bases, leaving 18 bases between the germline ends. The germline gives CDR1 SGHTA, CDR2 FQGNSA. CDR3 nucleotide sequence: TGTGCCAGCAGCCTTGAGCGCTCCCGCGGGAATCAGCCCCAGCATTTT. Its translation: CASSLERSRGNQPQHF.

The chain joins TRBV7-8 to TRBJ2-7; D is perhaps TRBD1 (6 bases). The CDR3 is made up of 13 amino acids. Per the germline V gene, CDR1 is SGHVS and CDR2 is FQNEAQ. Trimming pared 5 bases from V and 2 bases from J, leaving 10 bases between. CDR3 loop: CASSITGTYEQYF. The CDR3 region has the DNA TGTGCCAGCAGCATCACAGGGACCTACGAGCAGTACTTC.

CDR3 sequence: CASSRDRWAEAFF. CDR3 DNA: TGTGCCAGCAGTAGGGACAGGTGGGCTGAAGCTTTCTTT. The chain joins TRBV27 to TRBJ1-1; 8 bases map to TRBD1. CDR1 is MNHEY, CDR2 SMNVEV, per germline (reference sequence). V lost 5 bases and J lost 6; bases outside the gene matches: 5. The CDR3 sequence is 13 residues long.